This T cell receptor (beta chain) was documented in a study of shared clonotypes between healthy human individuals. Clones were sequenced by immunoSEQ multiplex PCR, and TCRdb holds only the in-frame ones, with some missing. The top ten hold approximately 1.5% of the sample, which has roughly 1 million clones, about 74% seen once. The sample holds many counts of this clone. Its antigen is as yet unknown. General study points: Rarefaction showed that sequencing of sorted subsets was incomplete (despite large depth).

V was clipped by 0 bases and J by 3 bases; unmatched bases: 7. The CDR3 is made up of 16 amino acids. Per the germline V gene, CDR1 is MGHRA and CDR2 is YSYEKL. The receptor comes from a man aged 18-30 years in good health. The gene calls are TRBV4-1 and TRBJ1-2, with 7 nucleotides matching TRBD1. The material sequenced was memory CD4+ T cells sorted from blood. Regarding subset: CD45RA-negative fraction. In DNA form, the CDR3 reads TGCGCCAGCAGCCAAGATCCCACGGGACAGTACTATGGCTACACCTTC. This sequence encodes CASSQDPTGQYYGYTF.